This T cell receptor beta chain was recovered during a study of OX40 agonist ivuxolimab in advanced cancers. This clone appeared a single time. Germline CDR1 is SGHVS and CDR2 is FQNEAQ. This CDR3 has 12 amino acids. V was trimmed by 1 base and J by 5 bases, leaving 5 bases between them. The assay was immunoSEQ multiplex PCR, and TCRdb's table has in-frame clones only and misses some. The sample consists of approximately 82,000 clones, roughly 85% of them appearing once. The sequences come from CD4+ or CD8+ T cells sorted from blood, collected in a trial of the OX40 agonist ivuxolimab. The TCR sequence derives from an adult with an advanced solid tumor such as melanoma, head and neck, liver or kidney cancer. This rearrangement joins TRBV7-8 to TRBJ2-5; no definite D call. The CDR3 loop reads CASSLGVETQYF. For the CDR3, the DNA is TGTGCCAGCAGCTTAGGGGTGGAGACCCAGTACTTC.